This TCR beta chain was retrieved from a study of CD8+ T cells in alopecia areata (dated by TCRdb to 2016 to 2019). Background for the entire study: Treated patients were enrolled in an open-label pilot trial of oral tofacitinib at 5 to 10 mg twice daily for moderate-to-severe alopecia areata. Biopsies were taken from tofacitinib-treated patients at baseline and at 4 and 24 weeks of treatment, and a later scalp biopsy was taken in several of the tofacitinib-treated patients. In humans, TCRbeta sequencing was performed on scalp tissue and on sorted CD4+ and CD8+ peripheral blood T cells from healthy controls and from patients with patchy or totalis/universalis alopecia areata. The study used high-throughput TCRbeta sequencing to examine T cell clonal expansion in alopecia areata, in both the C3H/HeJ mouse model and human patients. RNA was obtained with the PAXgene miRNA kit for fixed scalp, the miRNeasy kit for PBMCs, and the RNeasy kit for mouse skin. Patients stayed on tofacitinib for 6 to 18 months and then had 6 months of follow-up off drug so that delayed response and recurrence could be assessed. Clonality in the scalp was compared among normal scalp (n=4), patchy alopecia areata scalp (n=8), and alopecia totalis/universalis scalp (n=8). immunoSEQ multiplex PCR using 35 Vbeta forward primers and 13 Jbeta reverse primers was used to amplify TCRbeta CDR3 regions. The study at large found these results: Scalp TCR repertoire analysis is complicated because resident alphabeta T cells in normal human skin are also sequenced, whereas mouse skin is dominated by gammadelta T cells. Compared with normal scalp, lesional scalp had higher clonality and more expanded CD8+ clones, particularly in alopecia totalis/universalis, a pattern that suggests antigenic drive. Shared TCR sequences between patients were less evident than in mice, which may be partly attributable to HLA diversity in the patient population.

The time point label, as the study defines it: baseline before oral tofacitinib. Lesional scalp punch biopsies and peripheral blood were collected from alopecia areata patients. PBMCs were isolated by density centrifugation and stained for CD3, CD4 and CD8, after which CD4+ and CD8+ T cells were sorted on a FACSAria. Spanning cysteine to phenylalanine, the CDR3 consists of 15 amino acids. Of all the DNA, just the CDR3 is kept, 45 bases in frame from base 1. CDR1 LNHNV and CDR2 YYDKDF are derived from the germline V gene (reference sequence). Trimming removed 0 bases from V and 8 bases from J, leaving 16 bases between the germline ends. This clone has just one count. Its antigen specificity is not known. No much larger clone is present one base from it, and per-base qualities are unavailable. Library creation used the immunoSEQ multiplex PCR assay. RNA was extracted from all samples and reverse transcribed into cDNA as template for TCR sequencing. SuperScript III was used to make first-strand cDNA, primed with a 2:1 mix of oligo-dT and random hexamers. Amplification bias was assessed with a synthetic immune receptor repertoire, and residual bias was removed computationally. Per the source publication's procedure: Raw reads were preprocessed for error removal, and CDR3 was defined according to IMGT conventions as running from the conserved cysteine to phenylalanine. To get clonality, Shannon entropy was normalized by log2 of the number of productive unique TCRs and the result was subtracted from 1. Whether each scalp clone was CD4 or CD8 was inferred by checking scalp TCRbeta sequences against the CD4 and CD8 repertoires from sorted blood. In TCRdb, the immuneACCESS table is reduced to in-frame sequences with V and J assigned. These tables do not hold every clone; where another copy was compared, an unresolved V gene accounts for under half, and the others remain unexplained. V and J calls and clone size are copied from that table; D and trimming were computed from the DNA. For this sample the table gives more than 110,000 clones, of which under 60% were detected only once. The top ten clones comprise 5% to 7.5% of the sample.

This TCR came from a human donor with alopecia areata. The chain links TRBV15 with TRBJ1-2; the D segment cannot be called with confidence. This specimen was CD4+ T cells sorted from blood, taken at week 0. The nucleotide sequence reads TGTGCCACCAGCAGAGATACCCCGACGACGGGCGGCTACACCTTC. Translated, it reads CATSRDTPTTGGYTF.